Below are 15 T cell receptor beta chains sequenced from a single sample in a study of blood T cell repertoires in COVID-19. Clones were sequenced by immunoSEQ multiplex PCR, and TCRdb holds only the in-frame ones, with some missing. The profile covers some 270,000 clones, with approximately 83% appearing a single time and 15% to 19% taken by the ten largest. Sequencing input: peripheral blood. The receptors here all came from a person aged 65 to 79 with COVID-19, enrolled during active disease.

This chain joins TRBV12-3 or TRBV12-4 and TRBJ1-5; D unclear. With 4 bases removed from V and 11 bases from J, the gap between germline ends came to 12 bases. The CDR3 has 12 residues. CDR3 coding DNA: TGTGCCAGCAGTTCCCTCGGGTGGGCCCAGCATTTT. It specifies CASSSLGWAQHF.

CDR3 protein: CASLEDWNEQFF. CDR3 sequence (DNA): TGTGCCAGCCTTGAGGACTGGAATGAGCAGTTCTTC. This sequence joins TRBV28 and TRBJ2-1; the D gene is possibly TRBD2 (5 bases). Trimming took 8 bases from V and 7 from J, leaving 12 bases between them. In germline, CDR1 is MDHEN, CDR2 SYDVKM. CDR3 length: 12 residues.

The CDR3 is CASSLPTGHNQPQHF. The CDR3 nucleotides read TGTGCCAGCAGTTTACCGACAGGGCACAATCAGCCCCAGCATTTT. The chain recombines TRBV28 with TRBJ1-5; TRBD1 matches 7 bases. Germline values: CDR1 MDHEN, CDR2 SYDVKM. J gave up 3 bases and V 2 bases, and 4 bases lay outside the gene matches. This CDR3 is built from 15 residues.

This chain uses TRBV3-1 (or the pseudogene TRBV3-2) with TRBJ2-1; the D gene is possibly TRBD1 (6 bases). CDR1 is LGHDT, CDR2 YNNKEL, per germline (reference sequence). Deletions cut 1 base from V and 2 bases from J, with 12 bases between. The CDR3 sequence is 16 residues long. CDR3 in amino acids: CASSQVGGHTYNEQFF. CDR3 DNA sequence: TGTGCCAGCAGCCAAGTTGGGGGACACACCTACAATGAGCAGTTCTTC.

The CDR3 DNA reads as TGTGCCAGACTCCACGTGCGTGAGGGACACTACGAGCAGTACTTC. Its protein product is CARLHVREGHYEQYF. The chain links TRBV5-3 to TRBJ2-7; TRBD1 is a possible D gene (6 bases). TRBV5-3 is sorted into the ORF group, with uncertain function. The CDR3 spans 15 residues. V lost 7 bases, J lost 3 bases, and 20 bases lay in between.

J is TRBJ1-5 and V is TRBV7-2, with a tentative D call TRBD1 (6 bases). The CDR3 consists of 14 residues. Germline V CDR1 and CDR2: SGHTA, FQGNSA. The V and J ends lost 5 bases and 4 bases respectively, with 12 bases between them. CDR3 sequence (DNA): TGTGCCAGCAGCCCGGACAGTTTTAATCAGCCCCAGCATTTT. Amino acids: CASSPDSFNQPQHF.

This clone was detected a few times. The DNA for the CDR3 is TGTGCCAGCAGTTTCAGGGGATCTAATTCACCCCTCCACTTT. Protein sequence: CASSFRGSNSPLHF. This rearrangement joins TRBV27 to TRBJ1-6, with D maybe TRBD1 (6 bases). V dropped 3 bases and J dropped 6 bases, with 9 bases sitting between them. Germline-derived CDR1 and CDR2 are MNHEY and SMNVEV (reference sequence). The length of the CDR3 is 14 residues.

The chain carries TRBV14 and TRBJ2-7; D uncertain. The germline V and J ends were trimmed by 4 bases and 4 bases, with 5 bases remaining between them. Per the germline V gene, CDR1 is SGHDN and CDR2 is FVKESK. This CDR3 has 11 residues. The CDR3 region has the DNA TGTGCCAGCAGCCGGAGTTACGAGCAGTACTTC. Its protein is CASSRSYEQYF.

This sequence joins TRBV6-6 and TRBJ2-5; tentative D call: TRBD2 (5 bases). Per the germline V gene, CDR1 is MNHNY and CDR2 is SVGAGI (reference sequence). V was shortened by 2 bases and J by 2 bases, with 9 bases between the two germline ends. This CDR3 is built from 14 residues. The CDR3 region has the DNA TGTGCCAGCAGTTACGGGGAGACGCAAGAGACCCAGTACTTC. It specifies CASSYGETQETQYF.

This chain uses TRBV5-1 with TRBJ2-1; maybe TRBD2 (6 bases). The length of the CDR3 is 13 residues. V was clipped by 4 bases and J by 7 bases, with 12 bases between them. CDR1 SGHRS and CDR2 YFSETQ come from the germline V gene. CDR3 loop: CASSASGVNEQFF. CDR3 coding DNA: TGCGCCAGCAGCGCATCGGGGGTTAATGAGCAGTTCTTC.

This chain joins TRBV25-1 and TRBJ1-2; 7 bases map to TRBD1. Germline loops: CDR1 MGHDK, CDR2 SYGVNS. This CDR3 is 14 amino acids long. V shed 6 bases, J shed 4 bases, and the junction held 8 bases outside the gene matches. CDR3 residues: CASSDTRGVYGYTF. DNA of the CDR3: TGTGCCAGCAGCGATACCAGGGGGGTCTATGGCTACACCTTC.

The V gene is TRBV4-3, the J gene TRBJ2-3, with 8 bases matching TRBD2. The CDR3 runs 18 residues. Germline loops: CDR1 LGHNA, CDR2 YSLEER. The junction had 13 bases not matched to a gene; V was cut back by 0 bases and J by 5 bases. The CDR3 DNA is TGCGCCAGCAGCCAAGATGCGGGAGCGGGAGCGAGGCAAGATACGCAGTATTTT. Amino acids: CASSQDAGAGARQDTQYF.

The rearrangement joins TRBV30 to TRBJ2-3; D not resolved. V lost 2 bases, J lost 4 bases, and 13 bases lay in between. Germline V gene lookup returns CDR1 GTSNPN and CDR2 SVGIG (reference sequence). The CDR3 has 14 amino acids. CDR3 bases: TGTGCCTGGAGTCCTCTGGGTCGGGCAGATACGCAGTATTTT. Translated: CAWSPLGRADTQYF.

This chain links TRBV11-2 with TRBJ2-1; maybe TRBD2 (6 bases). Trimming removed 3 bases from V and 6 bases from J, with 18 bases in between. This CDR3 contains 16 residues. Germline assignment: CDR1 SGHAT and CDR2 FQNNGV. The CDR3 DNA reads TGTGCCAGCAGCTTCGGCGGGGCAGTCTTAACCAATGAGCAGTTCTTC. Amino acids: CASSFGGAVLTNEQFF.

This sequence joins TRBV12-3 or TRBV12-4 and TRBJ2-3; D perhaps matches TRBD2 (6 bases). This CDR3 spans 13 amino acids. Between the trimmed V and J ends, which lost 4 bases and 2 bases, there was a span of 7 bases. The CDR3 region is CASSWGDTDTQYF. The DNA of the CDR3 is TGTGCCAGCAGTTGGGGGGACACAGATACGCAGTATTTT.